The sample holds many counts of the clone carrying this T cell receptor beta chain. The data are from a study of T cell repertoires in cytomegalovirus infection. Germline loops: CDR1 SGHTA, CDR2 FQGNSA. CDR3 length: 17 amino acids. V lost 5 bases, J lost 6 bases, and 13 bases stayed unmatched. TCRdb recomputed calls from the reads with MiXCR, one row per CDR3 protein. In the table there are around 260,000 distinct CDR3 sequences, 9.1% of which are singletons. Sequencing was performed on PBMCs. The chain employs TRBV7-2 and TRBJ2-5, with 12 positions matching TRBD2. The origin of this receptor is a human donor in good health (CMV status not recorded). Some clones in this sample may be carry-over from other donors' samples. The CDR3 nucleotides read TGTGCCAGCAGCCCTAAGGGTACTAGCGGGAGGCGCCAGACCCAGTACTTC. Translated, it gives CASSPKGTSGRRQTQYF.